Below, 8 T cell receptor beta chains from the same sample are listed, as sequenced in a study of blood T cell repertoires in COVID-19. Sequencing was performed with immunoSEQ multiplex PCR; in TCRdb, only in-frame clones are kept and a portion is missing. The sample has approximately 100,000 clones; about 90% are singletons. Sequencing used peripheral blood. Receptors originate from a human donor in a cohort sampled during active COVID-19.

V is TRBV11-1 and J is TRBJ1-1, with a tentative D call TRBD1 (5 bases). CDR1 and CDR2 from the germline V gene are SGHAT and FQDESV (reference sequence). The V and J ends lost 2 bases and 1 base respectively, with 14 bases between them. The CDR3 totals 16 residues. The DNA of the CDR3 is TGTGCCAGCAGCTTATCCGCGGGGGGTGGGAACACTGAAGCTTTCTTT. Translation: CASSLSAGGGNTEAFF.

The table lists this clone with a count of one. This chain joins TRBV5-6 and TRBJ2-7, with a weak D call TRBD1 (5 bases). Trimming took 1 base from V and 8 from J, leaving 13 bases between them. Germline-derived CDR1 and CDR2 are SGHDT and YYEEEE. The length of the CDR3 is 13 residues. Here the CDR3 DNA reads TGTGCCAGCAGCTTGTGGCAGGGTTACAAGCAGTACTTC. Translated: CASSLWQGYKQYF. Filled out from reference TRBV5-6 and TRBJ2-7, the complete variable domain reads DAGVTQSPTHLIKTRGQQVTLRCSPKSGHDTVSWYQQALGQGPQFIFQYYEEEERQRGNFPDRFSGHQFPNYSSELNVNALLLGDSALYLCASSLWQGYKQYFGPGTRLTVT.

This sequence joins TRBV2 and TRBJ1-2; D is uncertain. This CDR3 is 15 amino acids long. Looked up from germline, CDR1 is SNHLY and CDR2 is FYNNEI. The V end was cut by 4 bases, the J end by 1 base, with 13 bases between. CDR3 residues: CASSGGREFNYGYTF. The CDR3 nucleotides read TGTGCCAGCAGTGGAGGGAGGGAGTTTAACTATGGCTACACCTTC.

This chain connects TRBV7-2 to TRBJ2-7; 8 nucleotides align to TRBD2. The trim removed 3 bases at V and 6 bases at J, leaving 10 bases unmatched. The V gene's germline CDR1 is SGHTA and CDR2 FQGNSA. There are 15 residues in the CDR3. The DNA of the CDR3 is TGTGCCAGCAGCTTCCGAAGCGGGAGTTCGAGCGAGCAGTACTTC. It translates to CASSFRSGSSSEQYF.

The chain has TRBV15 and TRBJ2-7; TRBD1 might be the D (6 bases). This CDR3 region has 16 residues. Trimming left V 0 bases short and J 0 bases short, with 12 bases between. Germline CDR1 and CDR2: LNHNV and YYDKDF (reference sequence). CDR3 nucleotides: TGTGCCACCAGCAGAGATCAGGGGACCTTCTCCTACGAGCAGTACTTC. It yields the protein CATSRDQGTFSYEQYF.

With respect to this clone: This specimen includes other DNA sequences encoding the same CDR3. The chain recombines TRBV7-9 with TRBJ1-2; a possible D gene is TRBD1 (6 bases). CDR1 is SEHNR and CDR2 is FQNEAQ in the germline V gene (reference sequence). The CDR3 is 17 residues long. V was cut by 4 bases and J by 6 bases, with 24 bases left in between. The CDR3 DNA is TGTGCCAGCAGCTCACCTTTTTTGGGGGGGCGGGAAAATGGCTACACCTTC. Amino acid sequence: CASSSPFLGGRENGYTF.

The V and J genes are TRBV6-5 and TRBJ2-2, with a weak D call TRBD2 (6 bases). The CDR3 runs to 14 residues. Trimming removed 7 bases from V and 6 bases from J, with 15 bases in between. The V gene's germline CDR1 is MNHEY and CDR2 SVGAGI. In DNA form, the CDR3 reads TGTGCCAGCACTCAACTCGGAGGGGCCGGGGAGCTGTTTTTT. Its protein product is CASTQLGGAGELFF.

CDR3 amino acids: CASSLILTSGGHEQFF. In DNA, the CDR3 is TGCGCCAGCAGCTTGATTCTGACTAGCGGGGGCCATGAGCAGTTCTTC. This rearrangement joins TRBV5-1 to TRBJ2-1, with TRBD2 identical over 12 bases. Germline V gives CDR1 SGHRS, CDR2 YFSETQ. The CDR3 has 16 amino acids. The V gene end was trimmed by 1 base and the J gene end by 8 bases; junction bases not matched to a gene: 7.